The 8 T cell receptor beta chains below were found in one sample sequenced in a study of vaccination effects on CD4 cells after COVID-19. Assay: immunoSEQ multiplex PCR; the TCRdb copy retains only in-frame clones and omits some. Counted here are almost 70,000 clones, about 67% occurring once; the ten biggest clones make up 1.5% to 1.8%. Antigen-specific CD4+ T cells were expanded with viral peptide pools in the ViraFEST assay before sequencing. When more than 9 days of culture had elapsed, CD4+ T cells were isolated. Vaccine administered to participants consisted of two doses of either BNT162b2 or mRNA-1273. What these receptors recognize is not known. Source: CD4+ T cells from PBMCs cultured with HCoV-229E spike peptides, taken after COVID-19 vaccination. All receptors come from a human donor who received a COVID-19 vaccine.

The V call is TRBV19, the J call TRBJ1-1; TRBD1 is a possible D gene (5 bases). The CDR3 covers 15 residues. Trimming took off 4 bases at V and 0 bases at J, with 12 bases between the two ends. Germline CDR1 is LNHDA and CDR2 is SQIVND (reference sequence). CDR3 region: CASSTTRALNTEAFF. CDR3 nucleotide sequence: TGTGCCAGTAGTACCACCAGGGCCTTGAACACTGAAGCTTTCTTT.

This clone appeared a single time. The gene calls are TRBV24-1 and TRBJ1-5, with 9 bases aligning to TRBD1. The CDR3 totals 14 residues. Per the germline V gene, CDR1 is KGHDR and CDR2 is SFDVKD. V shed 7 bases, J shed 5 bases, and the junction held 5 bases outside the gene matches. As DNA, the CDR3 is TGTGCCACCAGGGGGGACAGGGAGGATCAGCCCCAGCATTTT. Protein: CATRGDREDQPQHF.

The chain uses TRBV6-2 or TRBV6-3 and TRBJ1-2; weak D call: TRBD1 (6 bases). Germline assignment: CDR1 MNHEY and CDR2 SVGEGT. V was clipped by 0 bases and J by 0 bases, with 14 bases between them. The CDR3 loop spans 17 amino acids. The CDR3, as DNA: TGTGCCAGCAGTTACTCCATGACAGGACGAGCTAACTATGGCTACACCTTC. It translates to CASSYSMTGRANYGYTF.

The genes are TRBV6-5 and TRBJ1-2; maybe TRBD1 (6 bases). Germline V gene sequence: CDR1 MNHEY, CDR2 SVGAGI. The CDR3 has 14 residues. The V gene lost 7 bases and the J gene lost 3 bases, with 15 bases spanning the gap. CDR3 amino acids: CASTQGGGHYGYTF. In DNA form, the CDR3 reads TGTGCCAGCACTCAAGGGGGGGGCCACTATGGCTACACCTTC.

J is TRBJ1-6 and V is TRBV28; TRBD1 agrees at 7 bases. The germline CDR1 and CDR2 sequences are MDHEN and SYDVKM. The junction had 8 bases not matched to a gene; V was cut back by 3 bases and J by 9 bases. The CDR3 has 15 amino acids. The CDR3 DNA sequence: TGTGCCAGCAGTTTGCATGACAGGGAGGCTTCACCCCTCCACTTT. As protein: CASSLHDREASPLHF.

DNA for the CDR3: TGTGCCAGTAGTCGGGACAGCTTCTATGGCTACACCTTC. This translates into CASSRDSFYGYTF. The chain employs TRBV19 and TRBJ1-2; 7 bases line up with TRBD1. Germline V gene data show CDR1 as LNHDA and CDR2 as SQIVND (reference sequence). Unmatched junction bases numbered 4, after V lost 5 bases and J lost 4 bases. The CDR3 extends over 13 amino acids.

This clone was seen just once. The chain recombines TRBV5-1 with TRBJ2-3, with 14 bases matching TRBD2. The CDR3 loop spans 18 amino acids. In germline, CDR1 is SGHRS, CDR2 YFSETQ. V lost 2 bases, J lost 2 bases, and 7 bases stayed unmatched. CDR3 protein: CASSFRTSGGRDTDTQYF. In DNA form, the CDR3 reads TGCGCCAGCAGCTTCAGGACTAGCGGGGGGCGTGACACAGATACGCAGTATTTT.

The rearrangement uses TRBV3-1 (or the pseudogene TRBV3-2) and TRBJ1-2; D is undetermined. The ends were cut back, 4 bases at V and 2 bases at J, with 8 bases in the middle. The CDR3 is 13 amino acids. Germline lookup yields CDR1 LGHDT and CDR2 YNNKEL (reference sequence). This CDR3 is CASSLLRNYGYTF. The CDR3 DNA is TGTGCCAGCAGCCTTTTGAGAAACTATGGCTACACCTTC.